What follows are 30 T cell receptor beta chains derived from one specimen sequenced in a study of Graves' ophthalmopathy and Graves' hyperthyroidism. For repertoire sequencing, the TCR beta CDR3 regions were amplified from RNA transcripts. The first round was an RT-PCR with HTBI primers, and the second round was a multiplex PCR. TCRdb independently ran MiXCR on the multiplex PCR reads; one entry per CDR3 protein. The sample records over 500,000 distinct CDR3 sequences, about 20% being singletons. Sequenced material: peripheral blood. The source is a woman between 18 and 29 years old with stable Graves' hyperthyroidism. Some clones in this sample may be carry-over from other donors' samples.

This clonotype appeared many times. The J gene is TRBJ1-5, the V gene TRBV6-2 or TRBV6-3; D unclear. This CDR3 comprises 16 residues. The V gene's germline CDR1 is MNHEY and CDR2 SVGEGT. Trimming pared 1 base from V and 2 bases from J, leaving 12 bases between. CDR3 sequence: CASSYFPASRNQPQHF. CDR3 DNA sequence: TGTGCCAGCAGTTACTTCCCTGCGTCACGCAATCAGCCCCAGCATTTT.

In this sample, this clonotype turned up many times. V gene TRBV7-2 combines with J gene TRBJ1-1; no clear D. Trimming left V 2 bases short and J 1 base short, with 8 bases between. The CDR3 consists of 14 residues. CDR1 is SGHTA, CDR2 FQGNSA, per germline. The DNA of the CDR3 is TGTGCCAGCAGCTTAATACACAGGAACACTGAAGCTTTCTTT. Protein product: CASSLIHRNTEAFF.

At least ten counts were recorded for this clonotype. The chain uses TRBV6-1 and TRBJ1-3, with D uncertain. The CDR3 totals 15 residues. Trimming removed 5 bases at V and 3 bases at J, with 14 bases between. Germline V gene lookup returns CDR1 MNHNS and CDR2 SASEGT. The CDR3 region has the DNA TGTGCCAGCAGTCCCCGTCCGGGCTTTGGAAACACCATATATTTT. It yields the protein CASSPRPGFGNTIYF.

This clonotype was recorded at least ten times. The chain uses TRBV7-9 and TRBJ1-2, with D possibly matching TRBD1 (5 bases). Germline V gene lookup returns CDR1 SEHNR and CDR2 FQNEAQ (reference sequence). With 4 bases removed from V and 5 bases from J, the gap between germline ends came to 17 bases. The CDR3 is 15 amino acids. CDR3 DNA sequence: TGTGCCAGCAGCTACCGTCCCGGGACGGAGTATGGCTACACCTTC. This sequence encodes CASSYRPGTEYGYTF.

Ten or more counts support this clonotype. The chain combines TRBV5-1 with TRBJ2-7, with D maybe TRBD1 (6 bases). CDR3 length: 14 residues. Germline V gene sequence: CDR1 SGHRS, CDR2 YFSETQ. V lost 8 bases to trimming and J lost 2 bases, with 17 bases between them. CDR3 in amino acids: CASNTGQGTYEQYF. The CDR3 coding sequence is TGCGCCAGTAACACGGGACAAGGGACCTACGAGCAGTACTTC.

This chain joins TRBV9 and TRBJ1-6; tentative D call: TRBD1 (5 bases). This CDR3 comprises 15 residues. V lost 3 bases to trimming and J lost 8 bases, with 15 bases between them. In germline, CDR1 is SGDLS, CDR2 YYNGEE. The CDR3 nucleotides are TGTGCCAGCAGCGAAGTCGGGGGTGGTGATTCACCCCTCCACTTT. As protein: CASSEVGGGDSPLHF. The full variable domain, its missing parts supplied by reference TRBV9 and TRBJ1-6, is DSGVTQTPKHLITATGQRVTLRCSPRSGDLSVYWYQQSLDQGLQFLIQYYNGEERAKGNILERFSAQQFPDLHSELNLSSLELGDSALYFCASSEVGGGDSPLHFGNGTRLTVT.

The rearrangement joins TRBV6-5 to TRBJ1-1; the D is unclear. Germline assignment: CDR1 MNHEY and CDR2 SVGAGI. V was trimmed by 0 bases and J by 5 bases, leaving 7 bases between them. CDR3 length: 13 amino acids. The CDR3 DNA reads TGTGCCAGCAGTTACTCGACGGGAACTGAAGCTTTCTTT. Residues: CASSYSTGTEAFF.

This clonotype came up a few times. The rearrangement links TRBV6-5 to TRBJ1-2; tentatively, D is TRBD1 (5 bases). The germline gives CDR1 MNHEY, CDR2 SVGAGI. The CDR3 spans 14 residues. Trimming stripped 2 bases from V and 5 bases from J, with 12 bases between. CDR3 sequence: CASSYEGAQYGYTF. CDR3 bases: TGTGCCAGCAGTTACGAAGGGGCTCAATATGGCTACACCTTC.

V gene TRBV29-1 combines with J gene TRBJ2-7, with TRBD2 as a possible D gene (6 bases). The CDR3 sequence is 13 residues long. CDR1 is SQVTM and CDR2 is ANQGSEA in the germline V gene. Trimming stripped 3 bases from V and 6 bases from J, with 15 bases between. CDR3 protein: CSVDGGGSVEQYF. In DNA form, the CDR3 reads TGCAGCGTTGATGGAGGAGGGTCCGTCGAGCAGTACTTC.

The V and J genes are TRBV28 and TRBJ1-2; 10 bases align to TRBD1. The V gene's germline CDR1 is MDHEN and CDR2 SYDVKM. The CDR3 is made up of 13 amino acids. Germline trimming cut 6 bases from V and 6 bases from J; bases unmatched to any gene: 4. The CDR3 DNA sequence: TGTGCCAGCAGATCCGACAGGGGGCATGGCTACACCTTC. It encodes CASRSDRGHGYTF.

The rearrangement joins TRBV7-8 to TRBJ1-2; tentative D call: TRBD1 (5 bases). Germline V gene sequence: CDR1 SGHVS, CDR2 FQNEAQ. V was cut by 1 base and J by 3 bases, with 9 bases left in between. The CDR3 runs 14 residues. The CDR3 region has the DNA TGTGCCAGCAGCTTAGTAGGGGTGGACTATGGCTACACCTTC. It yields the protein CASSLVGVDYGYTF.

The CDR3 DNA sequence: TGTGCCAGCTGCGCGGACAGGGCGTCTCAGCCCCAGCATTTT. It is translated as CASCADRASQPQHF. The chain combines TRBV2 with TRBJ1-5; 8 bases fit TRBD1. The ends lost 8 bases at V and 6 bases at J; junction bases unmatched: 9. The CDR3 is 14 amino acids. Germline loops: CDR1 SNHLY, CDR2 FYNNEI.

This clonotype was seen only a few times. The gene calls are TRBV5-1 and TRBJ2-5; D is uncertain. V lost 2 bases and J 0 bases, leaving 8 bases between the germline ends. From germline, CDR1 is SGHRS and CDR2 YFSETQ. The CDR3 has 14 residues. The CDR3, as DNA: TGCGCCAGCAGCTTAGGTGCGGACCAAGAGACCCAGTACTTC. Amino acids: CASSLGADQETQYF. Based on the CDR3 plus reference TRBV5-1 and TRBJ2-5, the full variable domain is KAGVTQTPRYLIKTRGQQVTLSCSPISGHRSVSWYQQTPGQGLQFLFEYFSETQRNKGNFPGRFSGRQFSNSRSEMNVSTLELGDSALYLCASSLGADQETQYFGPGTRLLVL.

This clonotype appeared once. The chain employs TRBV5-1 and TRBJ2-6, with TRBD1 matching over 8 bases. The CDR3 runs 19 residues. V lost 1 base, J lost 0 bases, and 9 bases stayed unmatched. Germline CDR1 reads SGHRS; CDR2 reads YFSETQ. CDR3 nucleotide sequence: TGCGCCAGCAGCTTGCAGGGACAGGCGGTTCACTCTGGGGCCAACGTCCTGACTTTC. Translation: CASSLQGQAVHSGANVLTF.

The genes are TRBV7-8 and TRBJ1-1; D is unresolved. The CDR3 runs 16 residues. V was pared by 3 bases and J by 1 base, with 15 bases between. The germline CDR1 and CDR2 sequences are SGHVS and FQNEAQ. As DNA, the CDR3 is TGTGCCAGCAGCTTGGGGAGAGGTCCAAGGAACACTGAAGCTTTCTTT. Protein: CASSLGRGPRNTEAFF.

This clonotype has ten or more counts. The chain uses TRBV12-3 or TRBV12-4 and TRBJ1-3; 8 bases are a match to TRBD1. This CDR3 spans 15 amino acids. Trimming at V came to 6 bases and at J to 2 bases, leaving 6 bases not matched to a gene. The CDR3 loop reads CASRRTGLTGNTIYF. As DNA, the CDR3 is TGTGCCAGCAGAAGGACAGGGTTAACTGGAAACACCATATATTTT.

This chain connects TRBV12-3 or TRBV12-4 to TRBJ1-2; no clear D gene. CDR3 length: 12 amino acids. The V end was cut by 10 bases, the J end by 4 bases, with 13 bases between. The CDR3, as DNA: TGTGCCACCGCACCCGGGAGCTATGGCTACACCTTC. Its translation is CATAPGSYGYTF.

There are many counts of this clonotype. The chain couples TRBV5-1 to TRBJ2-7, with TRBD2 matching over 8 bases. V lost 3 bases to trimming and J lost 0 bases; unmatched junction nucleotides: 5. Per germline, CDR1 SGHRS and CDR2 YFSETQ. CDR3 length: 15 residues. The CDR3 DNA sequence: TGCGCCAGCAGCTGGGGCGGGGGGAACTCCTACGAGCAGTACTTC. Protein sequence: CASSWGGGNSYEQYF.

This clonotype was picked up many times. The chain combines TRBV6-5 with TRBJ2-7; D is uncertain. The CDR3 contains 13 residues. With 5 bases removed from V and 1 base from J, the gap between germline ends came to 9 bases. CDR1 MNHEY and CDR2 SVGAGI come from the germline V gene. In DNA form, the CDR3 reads TGTGCCAGCAGTATACACGCTTCCTACGAGCAGTACTTC. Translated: CASSIHASYEQYF.

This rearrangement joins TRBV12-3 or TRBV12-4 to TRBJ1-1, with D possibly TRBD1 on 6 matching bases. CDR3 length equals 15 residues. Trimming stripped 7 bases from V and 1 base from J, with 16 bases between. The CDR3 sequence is CASTTPGQKNTEAFF. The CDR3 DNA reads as TGTGCCAGCACCACCCCCGGACAGAAGAACACTGAAGCTTTCTTT.

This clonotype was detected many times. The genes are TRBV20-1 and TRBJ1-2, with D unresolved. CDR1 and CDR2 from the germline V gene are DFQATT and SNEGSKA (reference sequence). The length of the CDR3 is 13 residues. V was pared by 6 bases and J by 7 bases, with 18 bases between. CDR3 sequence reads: CSAVTGSHSGYTF. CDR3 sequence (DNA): TGCAGTGCCGTCACGGGGAGTCATAGTGGCTACACCTTC.

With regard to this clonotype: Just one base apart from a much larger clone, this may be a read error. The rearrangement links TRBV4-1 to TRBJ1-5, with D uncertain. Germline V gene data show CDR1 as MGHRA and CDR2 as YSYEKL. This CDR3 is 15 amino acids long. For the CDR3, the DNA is TGCGCCAGCAGCCAAGATCGGGCCGGTTTTCAGCCCCAGGATTTT. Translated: CASSQDRAGFQPQDF.

CDR3 amino acids: CASSFTAGGDTGELFF. CDR3 bases: TGTGCCAGCAGTTTCACGGCAGGTGGGGACACCGGGGAGCTGTTTTTT. The rearrangement joins TRBV12-3 or TRBV12-4 to TRBJ2-2; no firm D call. There are 16 residues in the CDR3. The V end was cut by 3 bases, the J end by 3 bases, with 14 bases between.

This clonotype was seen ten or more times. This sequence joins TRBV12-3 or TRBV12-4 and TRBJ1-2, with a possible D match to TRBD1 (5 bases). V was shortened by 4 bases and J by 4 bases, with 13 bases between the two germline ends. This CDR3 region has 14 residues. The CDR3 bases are TGTGCCAGCAGTTGGGGACTGACGGGCTATGGCTACACCTTC. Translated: CASSWGLTGYGYTF.

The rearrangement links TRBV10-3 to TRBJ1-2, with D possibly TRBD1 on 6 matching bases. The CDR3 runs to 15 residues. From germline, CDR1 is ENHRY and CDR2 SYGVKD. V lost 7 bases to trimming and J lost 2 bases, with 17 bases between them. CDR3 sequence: CAINVGGGLNYGYTF. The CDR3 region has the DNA TGTGCCATCAACGTTGGGGGGGGCCTCAACTATGGCTACACCTTC.

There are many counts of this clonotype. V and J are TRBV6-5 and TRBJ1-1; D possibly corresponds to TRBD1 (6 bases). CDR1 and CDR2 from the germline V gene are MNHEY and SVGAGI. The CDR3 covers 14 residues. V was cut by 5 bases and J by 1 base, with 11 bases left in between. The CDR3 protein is CASSHLRGNTEAFF. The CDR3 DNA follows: TGTGCCAGCAGTCACCTCAGGGGGAACACTGAAGCTTTCTTT.

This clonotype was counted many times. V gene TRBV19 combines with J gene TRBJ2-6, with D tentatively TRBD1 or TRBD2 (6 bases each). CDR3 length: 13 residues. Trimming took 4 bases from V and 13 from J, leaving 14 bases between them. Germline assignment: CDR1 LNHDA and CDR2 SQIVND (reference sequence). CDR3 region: CASSTPRGAVLTF. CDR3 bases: TGTGCCAGTAGTACCCCGAGGGGGGCGGTCCTGACTTTC.

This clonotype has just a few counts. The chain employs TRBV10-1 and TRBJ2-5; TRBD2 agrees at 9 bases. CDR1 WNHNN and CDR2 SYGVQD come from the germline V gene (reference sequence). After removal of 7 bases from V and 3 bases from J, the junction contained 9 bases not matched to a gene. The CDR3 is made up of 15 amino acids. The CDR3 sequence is CASTEGASGEETQYF. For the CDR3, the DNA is TGCGCCAGCACGGAGGGGGCTAGCGGGGAAGAGACCCAGTACTTC.

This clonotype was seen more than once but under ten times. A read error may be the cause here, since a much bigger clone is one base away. This chain's CDR3 is CASREMSGGQNIKYF. The CDR3 DNA follows: TGTGCCAGTAGAGAGATGTCGGGAGGACAAAACATTAAGTACTTC. The V call is TRBV19, the J call TRBJ2-4; 7 nucleotides align to TRBD2. Germline CDR1 LNHDA, CDR2 SQIVND (reference sequence). The CDR3 is made up of 15 amino acids. Supplemented by reference TRBV19 and TRBJ2-4, the full variable domain reads DGGITQSPKYLFRKEGQNVTLSCEQNLNHDAMYWYRQDPGQGLRLIYYSQIVNDFQKGDIAEGYSVSREKKESFPLTVTSAQKNPTAFYLCASREMSGGQNIKYFGAGTRLSVL.

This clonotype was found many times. The CDR3 protein is CASSPGTGEHYGYTF. The CDR3 DNA is TGTGCCAGCAGCCCAGGGACAGGGGAACACTATGGCTACACCTTC. The chain couples TRBV7-2 to TRBJ1-2; 10 nucleotides agree with TRBD1. The junction had 6 bases not matched to a gene; V was cut back by 5 bases and J by 3 bases. CDR3 length equals 15 residues. Germline assignment: CDR1 SGHTA and CDR2 FQGNSA.